The TCR beta chain described here comes from a study of blood T cell repertoires in COVID-19. CDR1 and CDR2 (germline): SGHTA, FQGNSA. The ends were cut back, 3 bases at V and 0 bases at J, with 3 bases in the middle. This CDR3 is built from 12 residues. Original processing methods: Amplifying reference gene primers gave estimates of nucleated cell counts. Some clones are missing from TCRdb's copy, which holds only in-frame ones; the method was immunoSEQ multiplex PCR. V, J and clone size are those of that table, while D and trimming were read from the DNA. Altogether roughly 220,000 clones are present, 65% to 90% being singletons, with the ten largest covering 3.8%. Recruits, aged about 18 to 95 years, lived in 25 or so US areas.

The specimen sequenced was PBMCs or T cells enriched from blood (not recorded which). The gene calls are TRBV7-2 and TRBJ2-7; D is ambiguous. This receptor was identified in a woman aged 40-49 years with acute COVID-19. The CDR3 DNA sequence: TGTGCCAGCAGCTTTCGCTCCTACGAGCAGTACTTC. Its translation is CASSFRSYEQYF.